These 5 T cell receptor beta chains originate from one sample sequenced in a study of shared clonotypes between healthy human individuals. Only in-frame clones appear in the TCRdb table, and some are missing; sequencing was by immunoSEQ multiplex PCR. The repertoire has approximately 2.5 million clones, 90% to 95% of them found once; the top ten carry around 0.4%. Sequencing was done on a sample of naive CD4+ T cells from PBMCs. Described subset: CD45RA+ positively selected. The receptors derive from a man younger than 35 in good health. Some clones in this sample may be carry-over from other donors' samples.

Concerning this clone itself: Distinct nucleotide sequences in the sample also encode this CDR3. The chain joins TRBV7-9 to TRBJ1-2; D possibly corresponds to TRBD1 (6 bases). With 1 base removed from V and 5 bases from J, the gap between germline ends came to 11 bases. This CDR3 is 14 amino acids long. Germline lookup yields CDR1 SEHNR and CDR2 FQNEAQ (reference sequence). This CDR3 reads CASSLVAGTYGYTF. CDR3 nucleotides: TGTGCCAGCAGCTTAGTCGCAGGGACATATGGCTACACCTTC.

The count of this clone is one. Different DNA sequences within this sample yield the same CDR3. The V and J genes are TRBV7-2 and TRBJ2-5; D possibly matches TRBD1 or TRBD2 (5 bases each). The CDR3 spans 13 residues. Trimming took off 3 bases at V and 1 base at J, with 6 bases between the two ends. The germline V gene encodes CDR1 SGHTA and CDR2 FQGNSA. The CDR3 region has the DNA TGTGCCAGCAGCTTTGGGACCCAAGAGACCCAGTACTTC. Its protein product is CASSFGTQETQYF.

The J gene is TRBJ2-5, the V gene TRBV27, with D possibly matching TRBD2 (6 bases). The V gene's germline CDR1 is MNHEY and CDR2 SMNVEV (reference sequence). The CDR3 is made up of 14 amino acids. V lost 7 bases, J lost 2 bases, and 14 bases lay in between. DNA for the CDR3: TGTGCCAGCACGCGGCGGGGTTCTCAAGAGACCCAGTACTTC. Translating it yields CASTRRGSQETQYF.

The rearrangement links TRBV2 to TRBJ2-6; no clear D gene. CDR1 and CDR2 from the germline V gene are SNHLY and FYNNEI. The CDR3 runs 15 residues. The CDR3 nucleotides are TGTGCGGTGTCCAGGAGCCACTCTGGGGCCAACGTCCTGACTTTC. Amino acid sequence: CAVSRSHSGANVLTF.

This chain joins TRBV27 and TRBJ2-5, with a weak D call TRBD2 (6 bases). The germline V and J ends were trimmed by 1 base and 5 bases, with 11 bases remaining between them. The germline V gene encodes CDR1 MNHEY and CDR2 SMNVEV (reference sequence). The length of the CDR3 is 14 residues. CDR3 DNA: TGTGCCAGCAGTTTATACGCTAGCGTGGAGACCCAGTACTTC. This translates into CASSLYASVETQYF.